These T cell receptor beta chains were read from a single sample in a study of CD8+CD57+ T cells in acquired aplastic anemia. TCRdb re-analysed the reads in MiXCR, keeping a single row per CDR3 protein. Among 150,000 to 200,000 distinct CDR3 sequences, 40% to 55% were seen once, and the ten largest hold roughly 3.5%. The specimen sequenced was sorted CD4+, CD8+, or CD8+CD57+ T cells (not recorded which) from PBMCs. Receptors were obtained from a human donor with aplastic anemia. Both conserved end residues are part of each CDR3. D genes are given only for firm matches. Where a row states a size, it is once, few, many or the class of an expanded clone; other rows omit it.

j_gene | v_gene | d_gene | abundance | CDR3aa | CDR3nt
TRBJ1-2 | TRBV2 | . | many | CASSQGRNYGYTF | TGTGCCAGCAGCCAGGGACGGAACTATGGCTACACCTTC
TRBJ2-5 | TRBV5-4 | . | many | CASSLDSASQETQYF | TGTGCCAGCAGCTTGGACAGCGCGAGTCAAGAGACCCAGTACTTC
TRBJ2-3 | TRBV19 | TRBD2 | . | CASSISGMSTDTQYF | TGTGCCAGTAGTATAAGCGGGATGAGCACAGATACGCAGTATTTT
TRBJ1-1 | TRBV15 | . | . | CATSRGGSGNTEAFF | TGTGCCACCAGCAGAGGTGGCTCAGGGAACACTGAAGCTTTCTTT
TRBJ1-2 | TRBV25-1 | TRBD1 | . | CASSDRTGYSYTF | TGTGCCAGCAGTGACCGGACAGGGTACAGCTACACCTTC
TRBJ2-7 | TRBV6-5 | TRBD2 | many | CASSRLAGSYEQYF | TGTGCCAGCAGTAGACTAGCGGGATCCTACGAGCAGTACTTC
TRBJ2-2 | TRBV7-2 | . | . | CASSLGAGMTGELFF | TGTGCCAGCAGCTTAGGGGCAGGGATGACCGGGGAGCTGTTTTTT
TRBJ2-3 | TRBV2 | . | . | CASSGYDTQYF | TGTGCCAGCAGTGGTTACGATACGCAGTATTTT
TRBJ2-2 | TRBV11-2 | TRBD1 | many | CASSEPGQGHGELFF | TGTGCCAGCAGCGAACCGGGACAGGGACACGGGGAGCTGTTTTTT
TRBJ1-2 | TRBV4-2 | . | many | CASSQTANYGYTF | TGTGCCAGCAGCCAAACAGCTAACTATGGCTACACCTTC
TRBJ2-7 | TRBV4-3 | . | . | CASSQERAASYEQYF | TGCGCCAGCAGCCAAGAGAGAGCGGCCTCCTACGAGCAGTACTTC
TRBJ2-5 | TRBV12-3/TRBV12-4 | . | once | CASTRDTSETQYF | TGTGCCAGCACACGGGACACATCAGAGACCCAGTACTTC
TRBJ1-1 | TRBV7-9 | TRBD1 | many | CASSVGTGNTEAFF | TGTGCCAGCAGCGTAGGGACAGGGAACACTGAAGCTTTCTTT
TRBJ2-1 | TRBV7-3 | TRBD1 | . | CASSPHGTGFYNEQFF | TGTGCCAGCAGCCCTCATGGGACAGGGTTTTACAATGAGCAGTTCTTC
TRBJ2-2 | TRBV19 | TRBD2 | many | CASSPHTSGRATGELFF | TGTGCCAGTAGTCCTCATACTAGCGGGAGGGCCACCGGGGAGCTGTTTTTT
TRBJ2-5 | TRBV7-9 | TRBD2 | . | CASSAGLAQETQYF | TGTGCCAGCAGCGCGGGACTAGCCCAAGAGACCCAGTACTTC
TRBJ2-7 | TRBV20-1 | . | . | CSAPSGVSTYEQYF | TGCAGTGCACCTTCGGGGGTCTCAACCTACGAGCAGTACTTC
TRBJ2-1 | TRBV11-1 | . | . | CASSLGLTYNEQFF | TGTGCCAGCAGCTTAGGGTTAACATACAATGAGCAGTTCTTC
TRBJ2-1 | TRBV20-1 | . | many | CSAAQGNEQFF | TGCAGTGCAGCCCAAGGGAATGAGCAGTTCTTC
TRBJ1-4 | TRBV20-1 | . | . | CSARGTTATNEKLFF | TGCAGTGCTAGAGGGACGACTGCAACTAATGAAAAACTGTTTTTT
TRBJ2-2 | TRBV20-1 | TRBD2 | many | CSARVASGRENTGELFF | TGCAGTGCTAGAGTTGCTAGCGGGAGGGAGAACACCGGGGAGCTGTTTTTT
TRBJ1-1 | TRBV3-1 | TRBD1 | . | CASSQGLGQGLNTEAFF | TGTGCCAGCAGCCAAGGGTTGGGACAGGGCCTGAACACTGAAGCTTTCTTT
TRBJ2-7 | TRBV10-3 | TRBD2 | . | CAIKAGVHEQYF | TGTGCCATCAAAGCGGGGGTACACGAGCAGTACTTC
TRBJ2-7 | TRBV29-1 | . | few | CSVVSGARPEQYF | TGCAGCGTTGTATCCGGGGCACGTCCGGAGCAGTACTTC
TRBJ2-2 | TRBV2 | TRBD1 | few | CASSGDRGNTGELFF | TGTGCCAGCAGTGGGGACAGGGGTAACACCGGGGAGCTGTTTTTT
TRBJ2-5 | TRBV15 | . | many | CATSRALQETQYF | TGTGCCACCAGCAGAGCCCTCCAAGAGACCCAGTACTTC